The entry below describes one T cell receptor beta chain. V lost 4 bases and J lost 4; bases outside the gene matches: 14. This CDR3 is 19 amino acids long. The germline V gene has CDR1 SGHRS and CDR2 YFSETQ. This record comes from a study of T cell responses to AZD1222 COVID-19 vaccine. The assay was immunoSEQ multiplex PCR, and TCRdb's table has in-frame clones only and misses some. The repertoire holds about 91,000 clones, roughly nine tenths seen once, with less than 4% in the top ten. The receptor's source is an adult who received the AZD1222 COVID-19 vaccine. The chain combines TRBV5-1 with TRBJ1-4; 12 positions match TRBD1. The sample here was peripheral blood, taken 28 days after the second AZD1222 dose. CDR3 DNA: TGCGCCAGCAGCGCACGACCGGGACAGGGGGCCTCAGATAATGAAAAACTGTTTTTT. Residues: CASSARPGQGASDNEKLFF.